A selection of T cell receptor beta chains follows, all from one sample in a study of blood T cell repertoires in COVID-19. Method: immunoSEQ multiplex PCR; TCRdb's copy keeps in-frame clones and lacks some. The sample gives 110,000 to 150,000 clones, 75% to 90% of which show up once; roughly 45% is in the top ten. Material for sequencing was peripheral blood. The receptors stem from a human donor in a cohort sampled during active COVID-19. Each CDR3 is given with its conserved first and last residue. A D gene is named only where the DNA matches it firmly. Clone size is given for some rows only: seen once, a few or many times, or a class if the clone is expanded.

TRBD2	17	-	TRBV13	TRBJ2-3	TGTGCCAGCAGCTTACGTGCGGGGGAGTCTAGCACAGATACGCAGTATTTT	CASSLRAGESSTDTQYF
-	14	-	TRBV13	TRBJ2-3	TGTGCCAGCAGCCCCACGCCCGTAAGGAGCACGCAGTATTTT	CASSPTPVRSTQYF
TRBD1	13	-	TRBV30	TRBJ2-4	TGTGCCTGGAGTGCCGGGACAGTGAACATTCAGTACTTC	CAWSAGTVNIQYF
TRBD2	14	once	TRBV29-1	TRBJ2-5	TGCAGCGTCGCCGAAACGGGGGGCCAAGAGACCCAGTACTTC	CSVAETGGQETQYF
TRBD1	16	-	TRBV5-4	TRBJ2-7	TGTGCCAGCAGCTCGAGGAAACAGGGGGCCTCGAGGGAGCAGTACTTC	CASSSRKQGASREQYF
-	13	-	TRBV11-3	TRBJ1-1	TGTGCCAGCAGCCCAGGAGGGACGCATGAAGCTTTCTTT	CASSPGGTHEAFF
TRBD2	14	once	TRBV5-6	TRBJ2-3	TGTGCCAGCAGCGTCGGGACTAGCGGGTTTACGCAGTATTTT	CASSVGTSGFTQYF
TRBD1	15	once	TRBV27	TRBJ1-1	TGTGCCAGCAGTTTCCACTCGACAGGGGACACTGAAGCTTTCTTT	CASSFHSTGDTEAFF
-	15	once	TRBV19	TRBJ2-6	TGTGCCAGTAGTAGTCAATTGTCTGGGGCCAACGTCCTGACTTTC	CASSSQLSGANVLTF
-	15	-	TRBV3-1/TRBV3-2	TRBJ1-6	TGTGCCAGCAGCCAAGGGAGCTCCTATAATTCACCCCTCCACTTT	CASSQGSSYNSPLHF
TRBD2	14	-	TRBV11-2	TRBJ2-1	TGTGCCAGCAGCTTGCCTAGCGGGTTCGATGAGCAGTTCTTC	CASSLPSGFDEQFF
-	15	once	TRBV3-1/TRBV3-2	TRBJ2-1	TGTGCCAGCAGCCTTATCGGGGAAAATTACAATGAGCAGTTCTTC	CASSLIGENYNEQFF
-	12	-	TRBV5-4	TRBJ2-2	TGTGCCAGCAGTCCCGGCGGCGGGGAGCTGTTTTTT	CASSPGGGELFF
TRBD2	17	-	TRBV7-3	TRBJ2-1	TGTGCCAGCAGACGGACCGGAAGCGGGAGGTATGACAATGAGCAGTTCTTC	CASRRTGSGRYDNEQFF
-	15	few	TRBV19	TRBJ1-5	TGTGCCAGTAGTAGTATGGCGGGGGCCGGTCAGCCCCAGCATTTT	CASSSMAGAGQPQHF
-	14	-	TRBV18	TRBJ1-2	TGTGCCAGCTCCCCAGGCATTGGCGCGGATGGCTACACCTTC	CASSPGIGADGYTF
-	14	once	TRBV4-1	TRBJ2-7	TGCGCCAGCAGCCAAGATATTCCCCGCTACGAGCAGTACTTC	CASSQDIPRYEQYF
TRBD1	12	-	TRBV30	TRBJ1-5	TGTGCCTGGGATGACAGGGACCAGCCCCAGCATTTT	CAWDDRDQPQHF
-	14	once	TRBV19	TRBJ1-2	TGTGCCTCCAAACTCTCCGGGAAAAACTATGGCTACACCTTC	CASKLSGKNYGYTF
-	13	-	TRBV7-2	TRBJ1-1	TGTGCCAGCAGCACCCAGGGAAGCACTGAAGCTTTCTTT	CASSTQGSTEAFF
-	13	-	TRBV29-1	TRBJ1-1	TGCAGCGTTGAAGAAGGGGGTAACACTGAAGCTTTCTTT	CSVEEGGNTEAFF
-	17	-	TRBV5-5	TRBJ1-1	TGTGCCAGCAGCTTTCTCCCGGGAAGTGGCCGAAACACTGAAGCTTTCTTT	CASSFLPGSGRNTEAFF